These T cell receptor delta chains were read from a single sample in a study of gamma-delta chains in newborns, infants, children. TCRdb re-called the reads with CATT. The table lists about 6,900 delta-chain clones, less than 2.5% of them singletons. Sequencing was done on a sample of blood. The receptors were gathered from a child who was a newborn, infant or young child, either healthy, febrile or measles-vaccinated (not recorded which). Each CDR3 is given with its conserved first and last residue. Each record gives: clone size, D gene, J gene, V gene, CDR3 DNA, CDR3 protein. D genes are given only for firm matches. Size tells how often a clone was seen (once, few, many) or the class of an expanded clone, and some rows leave it out.

medium-sized | . | TRDJ3 | TRDV2 | TGTGCCTGTGACACCAGCTGGGGAAGGACCTGGGACACCCGACAGATGTTTTTC | CACDTSWGRTWDTRQMFF
medium-sized | . | TRDJ3 | TRDV2 | TGTGCCTGTGACACGGTTTCCTGGGACACCCGACAGATGTTTTTC | CACDTVSWDTRQMFF
. | TRDD3 | TRDJ1 | TRDV2 | TGCGCCTGTGACACTTTACTGGGGGACACCGATAAACTCATCTTT | CACDTLLGDTDKLIF
. | . | TRDJ3 | TRDV2 | TGTGCCTGTGACACCGTAAAAGGTACTGTGGGCCTCAGCTCCTGGGACACCCGACAGATGTTTTTC | CACDTVKGTVGLSSWDTRQMFF
. | TRDD3 | TRDJ1 | TRDV1 | TGTGCTCTTGGGGAACGTACTAACTGGGGAATACACGCCGATAAACTCATCTTT | CALGERTNWGIHADKLIF
few | . | TRDJ1 | TRDV1 | TGTGCTCTTGGGGAACGGAAACCTCCTGGGGATCGGAGGACGTACACCGATAAACTCATCTTT | CALGERKPPGDRRTYTDKLIF
medium-sized | . | TRDJ1 | TRAV29/DV5 | TGTGCAGCAAGCGCGAGGGTATTGATGCGGATACTAGAAGACACCGATAAACTCATCTTT | CAASARVLMRILEDTDKLIF
few | . | TRDJ3 | TRDV2 | TGTGCCTGTGACACTCTGGGAGATACGGGCTGGGACACCCGACAGATGTTTTTC | CACDTLGDTGWDTRQMFF
medium-sized | TRDD3 | TRDJ3 | TRDV2 | TGTGCCTGTGACGCTACTGGGGGCTCCTCCTCCTGGGACACCCGACAGATGTTTTTC | CACDATGGSSSWDTRQMFF
medium-sized | TRDD3 | TRDJ1 | TRDV2 | TGTGCCTGTGACATACTGGGGGATACGGGGTACACCGATAAACTCATCTTT | CACDILGDTGYTDKLIF
medium-sized | TRDD3 | TRDJ3 | TRDV2 | TGTGCCTGTGACACCCCCATGGGGGATCGGAGCTCCTGGGACACCCGACAGATGTTTTTC | CACDTPMGDRSSWDTRQMFF
medium-sized | . | TRDJ3 | TRDV2 | TGTGCCTGTGACCCTACTGGATATTCCTGGGACACCCGACAGATGTTTTTC | CACDPTGYSWDTRQMFF
. | TRDD3 | TRDJ2 | TRDV2 | TGTGCCTGTGACACCGTACTGGGGGATACCCCCGCTTTGACAGCACAACTCTTCTTT | CACDTVLGDTPALTAQLFF
medium-sized | . | TRDJ3 | TRDV2 | TGTGCCTGTGACACCGGGGGACCCCTCTCCTGGGACACCCGACAGATGTTTTTC | CACDTGGPLSWDTRQMFF
medium-sized | TRDD3 | TRDJ1 | TRAV29/DV5 | TGTGCAGCAAGCGCCAGCCATTACTGGGGGATACGCATGTACACCGATAAACTCATCTTT | CAASASHYWGIRMYTDKLIF
medium-sized | TRDD3 | TRDJ3 | TRDV2 | TGTGCCTGTGACTCACTGGGGGATTACGGGTCTGTAACCTGGGACACCCGACAGATGTTTTTC | CACDSLGDYGSVTWDTRQMFF
few | TRDD3 | TRDJ3 | TRDV2 | TGTGCCTGTGGCACCGGGGGATATAGCTCCTGGGACACCCGACAGATGTTTTTC | CACGTGGYSSWDTRQMFF
medium-sized | . | TRDJ1 | TRDV1 | TGTGCTCTTGGGGAACGGCTCCCCGGGGGGCCCTACACCGATAAACTCATCTTT | CALGERLPGGPYTDKLIF
. | TRDD3 | TRDJ2 | TRDV2 | TGTGCCTGTGACGTACTGGGGGCTACTTTGACAGCCCAACTCTTCTTT | CACDVLGATLTAQLFF
medium-sized | TRDD3 | TRDJ1 | TRDV2 | TGTGCCTGTGACATACCTCTTCCGATAATACTGGGGACGTACACCGATAAACTCATCTTT | CACDIPLPIILGTYTDKLIF
medium-sized | TRDD3 | TRDJ3 | TRDV2 | TGTGCCTGTGACAGCTGGGGGATTAGCTCCTGGGACACCCGACAGATGTTTTTC | CACDSWGISSWDTRQMFF
few | TRDD3 | TRDJ2 | TRDV2 | TGTGCCTGTGACGTACTGGGGGCTATGACAGCACACCTCTTCTTT | CACDVLGAMTAHLFF
. | TRDD3 | TRDJ2 | TRDV2 | TGTGCCTGTGACACCGTACTGGGGGATACGCCATTAAGGGCGACAGCACAACACTTC | CACDTVLGDTPLRATAQHF
medium-sized | TRDD3 | TRDJ3 | TRDV2 | TGTGCCTGTGACACTGGGGGATACGCGTCTTGGGACACCCGACAGATGTTTTTC | CACDTGGYASWDTRQMFF
medium-sized | TRDD3 | TRDJ3 | TRDV2 | TGTGCCTGTGACCCTATACTGGGGGATACGAGCTCCTGGGACACCCGACAGATGTTTTTC | CACDPILGDTSSWDTRQMFF
medium-sized | TRDD2 | TRDJ1 | TRDV1 | TGTGCTCTTGGGGAGGGATACCCGGCCTTCCTACGTTTGCGAGCCCACACCGATAAACTCATCTTT | CALGEGYPAFLRLRAHTDKLIF
many | . | TRDJ3 | TRDV2 | TGTGCCTGTGACACCGCGGGACTCAGCTCCTGGGACACCCGACAGATGTTTTTC | CACDTAGLSSWDTRQMFF
medium-sized | TRDD3 | TRDJ3 | TRDV2 | TGTGCCTGTGACACCGTACTGGGGGATACTGGGCGCTCCTGGGACACCCGACAGATGTTTTTC | CACDTVLGDTGRSWDTRQMFF
medium-sized | TRDD3 | TRDJ1 | TRDV3 | TGTGCCTTTAGGTACTGGGGGATAATCGGTAAACTCATCTTT | CAFRYWGIIGKLIF
few | . | TRDJ3 | TRDV2 | TGTGCCTGTGAAGTTCCTGGGGCTGCCCTTCTGTTGTCGTGGGACACCCGACAGATGTTTTTC | CACEVPGAALLLSWDTRQMFF
few | TRDD3 | TRDJ3 | TRDV2 | TGTGCCTGTGACACCGTGGGGGACGGGACCCGGGACACCCGGCAGATGTTTTTC | CACDTVGDGTRDTRQMFF
medium-sized | TRDD3 | TRDJ1 | TRDV2 | TGTGCCTGTGACCTTCGCAACTGGGGGAGAGGGAACGATAAACTCATCTTT | CACDLRNWGRGNDKLIF
. | TRDD3 | TRDJ3 | TRDV2 | TGTGCCTGTGACACCGCTGGGGGCTCCCGGGACACCCGACAGATGTTCTTC | CACDTAGGSRDTRQMFF